These 12 T cell receptor beta chains were all obtained from the same sample, sequenced in a study of blood T cell repertoires in COVID-19. Repertoires were generated with immunoSEQ multiplex PCR, while TCRdb's copy carries only in-frame clones and drops some. The data hold tens of thousands of clones, with 75% to 90% observed a single time. Sequencing input: peripheral blood. The source is a man younger than 40 with active or convalescent COVID-19.

The chain couples TRBV30 to TRBJ2-7; 7 nucleotides match TRBD1. CDR1 GTSNPN and CDR2 SVGIG come from the germline V gene (reference sequence). The CDR3 is made up of 14 amino acids. Trimming cost V 2 bases and J 5 bases; bases outside gene matches: 9. This CDR3 reads CAWSKGAARDEQYV. CDR3 DNA sequence: TGTGCCTGGAGTAAGGGGGCTGCGCGGGACGAGCAGTACGTC.

This chain joins TRBV18 and TRBJ2-3; 7 bases are shared with TRBD2. V shed 5 bases, J shed 2 bases, and the junction held 7 bases outside the gene matches. The CDR3 totals 15 residues. Germline-derived CDR1 and CDR2 are KGHSH and LQKENI. The CDR3 DNA sequence: TGTGCCAGCTCATCCTCTAGCGGAGACACAGATACGCAGTATTTT. Translated: CASSSSSGDTDTQYF. Variable domain in full (rest from reference TRBV18 and TRBJ2-3): NAGVMQNPRHLVRRRGQEARLRCSPMKGHSHVYWYRQLPEEGLKFMVYLQKENIIDESGMPKERFSAEFPKEGPSILRIQQVVRGDSAAYFCASSSSSGDTDTQYFGPGTRLTVL.

V and J are TRBV27 and TRBJ2-2; D is uncertain. This CDR3 is 14 amino acids long. V shed 6 bases and J shed 3 bases, with 11 bases lying between them. The germline CDR1 and CDR2 sequences are MNHEY and SMNVEV (reference sequence). The CDR3 sequence is CASRPGSYTGELFF. DNA of the CDR3: TGTGCCAGCAGGCCCGGTAGCTACACCGGGGAGCTGTTTTTT.

The rearrangement links TRBV11-2 to TRBJ2-7; 9 bases are a match to TRBD2. The CDR3 spans 17 residues. V lost 5 bases, J lost 0 bases, and 11 bases stayed unmatched. The V gene's germline CDR1 is SGHAT and CDR2 FQNNGV. The CDR3 region has the DNA TGTGCCAGCAGCACTATAGCGGGGGCGAGAAGCTCCTACGAGCAGTACTTC. Residues: CASSTIAGARSSYEQYF.

This sequence joins TRBV6-5 and TRBJ2-2; D gene unclear. CDR1 is MNHEY, CDR2 SVGAGI, per germline. The V gene lost 6 bases and the J gene lost 1 base, with 9 bases spanning the gap. This CDR3 is 14 amino acids long. Here the CDR3 reads CASRLSRNTGELFF. As DNA, the CDR3 is TGTGCCAGCAGACTATCTAGGAACACCGGGGAGCTGTTTTTT.

CDR3 in DNA: TGTGCCAGCAGTGACGCCGGGTTGGTAAGCACCGGGGAGCTGTTTTTT. Protein product: CASSDAGLVSTGELFF. The gene calls are TRBV28 and TRBJ2-2; D call uncertain. The CDR3 length is 16 residues. Trimming pared 5 bases from V and 4 bases from J, leaving 17 bases between. Germline V gene lookup returns CDR1 MDHEN and CDR2 SYDVKM.

The rearrangement links TRBV19 to TRBJ1-1, with D tentatively TRBD1 (6 bases). The CDR3 has 16 amino acids. Trimming left V 3 bases short and J 3 bases short, with 17 bases between. CDR1 and CDR2 from the germline V gene are LNHDA and SQIVND (reference sequence). CDR3 sequence: CASSMGRGKSYTEAFF. As DNA, the CDR3 is TGTGCCAGTAGTATGGGCAGGGGTAAGTCATACACTGAAGCTTTCTTT.

Here the CDR3 reads CASSRAVTGTRSDTQYF. The CDR3 DNA reads as TGTGCCAGCAGCCGGGCAGTAACAGGGACCCGGTCGGATACGCAGTATTTT. The gene calls are TRBV21-1 and TRBJ2-3; the listed D gene, TRBD1, was not tested against the DNA. TRBV21-1 has pseudogene status. This CDR3 has 17 amino acids.

This clone has only a few counts. V and J are TRBV7-9 and TRBJ2-1; 11 nucleotides align to TRBD2. With 5 bases clipped from V and 8 bases from J, the junction kept 8 bases outside the gene matches. CDR3 length equals 15 residues. Per germline, CDR1 SEHNR and CDR2 FQNEAQ (reference sequence). The CDR3 loop is CASSPSLAGGHEQFF. Here the CDR3 DNA reads TGTGCCAGCAGCCCCAGCCTAGCGGGGGGTCATGAGCAGTTCTTC.

The chain employs TRBV29-1 and TRBJ1-1, with 8 bases lining up with TRBD1. CDR3 length: 13 amino acids. Looked up from germline, CDR1 is SQVTM and CDR2 is ANQGSEA. With 7 bases clipped from V and 1 base from J, the junction kept 5 bases outside the gene matches. The CDR3 DNA follows: TGCAGCGCTGACAGGGGCCCGAACACTGAAGCTTTCTTT. Residues: CSADRGPNTEAFF. Drawing the rest from reference TRBV29-1 and TRBJ1-1, the complete variable domain is SAVISQKPSRDICQRGTSLTIQCQVDSQVTMMFWYRQQPGQSLTLIATANQGSEATYESGFVIDKFPISRPNLTFSTLTVSNMSPEDSSIYLCSADRGPNTEAFFGQGTRLTVV.

This clone occurred once. The J gene is TRBJ1-5, the V gene TRBV28; the match to TRBD1 covers 9 bases. The CDR3 contains 15 residues. Germline loops: CDR1 MDHEN, CDR2 SYDVKM. Unmatched junction bases numbered 8, after V lost 5 bases and J lost 6 bases. This CDR3 reads CASSPNRGQGQPQHF. CDR3 DNA: TGTGCCAGCAGTCCCAACAGGGGGCAGGGTCAGCCCCAGCATTTT.

The chain recombines TRBV24-1 with TRBJ2-3; 8 bases match TRBD1. CDR3 length: 15 residues. Trimming removed 2 bases from V and 0 bases from J; junction bases left unmatched: 0. Germline V gene lookup returns CDR1 KGHDR and CDR2 SFDVKD. The CDR3 protein is CATSDWTGSTDTQYF. The CDR3 nucleotides read TGTGCCACCAGTGATTGGACAGGGAGCACAGATACGCAGTATTTT.